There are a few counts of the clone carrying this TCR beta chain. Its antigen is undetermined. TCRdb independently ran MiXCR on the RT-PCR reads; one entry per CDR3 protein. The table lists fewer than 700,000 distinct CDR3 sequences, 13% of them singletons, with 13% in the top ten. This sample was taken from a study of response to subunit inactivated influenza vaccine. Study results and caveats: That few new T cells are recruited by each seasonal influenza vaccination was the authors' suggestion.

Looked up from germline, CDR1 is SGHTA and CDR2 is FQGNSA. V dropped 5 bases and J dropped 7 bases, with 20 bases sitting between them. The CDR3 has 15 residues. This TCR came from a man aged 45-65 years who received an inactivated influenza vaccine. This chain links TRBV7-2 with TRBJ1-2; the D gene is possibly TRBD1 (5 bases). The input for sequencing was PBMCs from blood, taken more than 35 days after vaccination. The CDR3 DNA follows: TGTGCCAGCAGCGCCGGGACCCAGCCTAGCCGTGGCTACACCTTC. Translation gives CASSAGTQPSRGYTF.